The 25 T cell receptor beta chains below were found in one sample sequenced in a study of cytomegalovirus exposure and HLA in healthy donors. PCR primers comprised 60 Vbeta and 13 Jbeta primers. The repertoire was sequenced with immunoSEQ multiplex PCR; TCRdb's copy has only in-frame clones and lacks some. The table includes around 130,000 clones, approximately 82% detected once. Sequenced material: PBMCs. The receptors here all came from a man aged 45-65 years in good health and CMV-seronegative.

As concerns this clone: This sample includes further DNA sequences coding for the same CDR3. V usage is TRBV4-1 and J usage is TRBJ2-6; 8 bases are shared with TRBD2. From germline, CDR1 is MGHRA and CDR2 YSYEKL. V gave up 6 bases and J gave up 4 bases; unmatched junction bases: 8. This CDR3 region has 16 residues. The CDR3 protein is CASSPPGGAGANVLTF. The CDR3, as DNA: TGCGCCAGCAGTCCCCCGGGAGGGGCCGGGGCCAACGTCCTGACTTTC.

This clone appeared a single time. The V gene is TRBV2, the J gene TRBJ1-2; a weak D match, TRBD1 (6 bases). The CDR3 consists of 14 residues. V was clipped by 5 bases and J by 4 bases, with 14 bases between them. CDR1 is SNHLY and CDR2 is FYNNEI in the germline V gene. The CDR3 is CASSPARGSYGYTF. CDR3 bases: TGTGCCAGCAGTCCCGCCAGGGGAAGCTATGGCTACACCTTC.

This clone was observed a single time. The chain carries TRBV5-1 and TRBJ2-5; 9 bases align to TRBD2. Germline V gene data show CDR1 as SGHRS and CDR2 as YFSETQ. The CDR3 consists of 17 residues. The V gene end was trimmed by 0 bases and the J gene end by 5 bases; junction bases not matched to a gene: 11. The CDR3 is CASSLGGTSFSHETQYF. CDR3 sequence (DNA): TGCGCCAGCAGCTTGGGGGGGACTAGCTTCTCGCATGAGACCCAGTACTTC.

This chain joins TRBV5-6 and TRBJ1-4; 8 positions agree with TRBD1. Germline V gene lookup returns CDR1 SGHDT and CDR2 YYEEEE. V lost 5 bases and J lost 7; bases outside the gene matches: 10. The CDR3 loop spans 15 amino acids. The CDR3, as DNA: TGTGCCAGCAGGTCGGGGTGGACAGGGAGTGAAAAACTGTTTTTT. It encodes CASRSGWTGSEKLFF.

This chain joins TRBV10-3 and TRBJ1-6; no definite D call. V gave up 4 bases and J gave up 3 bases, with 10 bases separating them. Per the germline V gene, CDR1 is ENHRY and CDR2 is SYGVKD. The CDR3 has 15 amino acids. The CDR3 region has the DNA TGTGCCATCAGTGGAAACGGAGGCTATAATTCACCCCTCCACTTT. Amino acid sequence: CAISGNGGYNSPLHF.

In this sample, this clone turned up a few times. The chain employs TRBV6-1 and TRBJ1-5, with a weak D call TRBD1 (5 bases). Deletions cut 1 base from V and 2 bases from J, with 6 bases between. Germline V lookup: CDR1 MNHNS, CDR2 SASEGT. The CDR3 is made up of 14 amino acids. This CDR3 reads CASSEEQGNQPQHF. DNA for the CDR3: TGTGCCAGCAGTGAAGAACAGGGCAATCAGCCCCAGCATTTT.

The chain's CDR3 is CASSTISGEQYF. In nucleotides, the CDR3 is TGTGCCAGCAGCACGATATCAGGCGAGCAGTACTTC. This chain joins TRBV5-6 and TRBJ2-7, with D hard to call. Trimming took off 4 bases at V and 6 bases at J, with 11 bases between the two ends. This CDR3 has 12 residues. In germline, CDR1 is SGHDT, CDR2 YYEEEE.

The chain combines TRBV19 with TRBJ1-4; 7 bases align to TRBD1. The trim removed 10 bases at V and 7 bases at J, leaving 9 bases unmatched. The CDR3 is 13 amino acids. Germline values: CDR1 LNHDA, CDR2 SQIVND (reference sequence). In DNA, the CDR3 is TGTGCCAATGGGGACAGAGGGAGTGAAAAACTGTTTTTT. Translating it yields CANGDRGSEKLFF.

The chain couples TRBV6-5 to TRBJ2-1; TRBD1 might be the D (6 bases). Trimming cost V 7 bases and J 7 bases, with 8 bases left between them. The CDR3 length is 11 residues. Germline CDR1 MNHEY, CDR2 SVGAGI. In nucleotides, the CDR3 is TGTGCCAGCATGAGGGGGAATGAGCAGTTCTTC. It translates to CASMRGNEQFF.

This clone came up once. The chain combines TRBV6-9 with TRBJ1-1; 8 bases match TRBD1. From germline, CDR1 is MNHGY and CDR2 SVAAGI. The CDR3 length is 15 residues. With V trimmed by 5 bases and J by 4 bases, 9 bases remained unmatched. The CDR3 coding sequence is TGTGCCAGCAGTACCCGAGACAGGGGATGCACTGAAGCTTTCTTT. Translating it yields CASSTRDRGCTEAFF.

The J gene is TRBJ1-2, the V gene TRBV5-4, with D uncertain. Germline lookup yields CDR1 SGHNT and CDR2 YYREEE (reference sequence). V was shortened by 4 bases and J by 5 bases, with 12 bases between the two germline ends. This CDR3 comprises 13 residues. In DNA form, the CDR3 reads TGTGCCAGCAGCCCCCGAGATACTTATGGCTACACCTTC. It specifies CASSPRDTYGYTF.

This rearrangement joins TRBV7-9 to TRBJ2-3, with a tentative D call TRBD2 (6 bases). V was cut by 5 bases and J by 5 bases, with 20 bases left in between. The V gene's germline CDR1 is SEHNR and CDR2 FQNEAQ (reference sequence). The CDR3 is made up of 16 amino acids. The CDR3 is CASSPPPGRGGDTQYF. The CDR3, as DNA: TGTGCCAGCAGCCCCCCGCCTGGGCGGGGAGGAGATACGCAGTATTTT.

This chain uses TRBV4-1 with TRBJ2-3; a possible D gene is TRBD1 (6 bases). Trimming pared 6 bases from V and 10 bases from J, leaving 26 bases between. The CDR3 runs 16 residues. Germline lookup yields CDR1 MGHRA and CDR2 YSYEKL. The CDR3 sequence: CASSWPRGRAPGAQYF. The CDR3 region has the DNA TGCGCCAGCAGTTGGCCCAGGGGCAGGGCCCCCGGGGCGCAGTATTTT.

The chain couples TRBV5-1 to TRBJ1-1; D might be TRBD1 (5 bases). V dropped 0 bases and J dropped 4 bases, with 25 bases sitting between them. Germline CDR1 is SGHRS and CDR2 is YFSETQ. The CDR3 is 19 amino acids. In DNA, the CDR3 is TGCGCCAGCAGCTTGGTTACCCGGGACTCTATCCGGCGAAGCACTGAAGCTTTCTTT. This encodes CASSLVTRDSIRRSTEAFF.

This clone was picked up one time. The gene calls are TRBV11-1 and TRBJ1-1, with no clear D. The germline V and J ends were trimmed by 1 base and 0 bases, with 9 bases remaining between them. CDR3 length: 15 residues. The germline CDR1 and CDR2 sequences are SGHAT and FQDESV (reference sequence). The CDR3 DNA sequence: TGTGCCAGCAGCTTAGGATCGGTCATGAACACTGAAGCTTTCTTT. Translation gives CASSLGSVMNTEAFF. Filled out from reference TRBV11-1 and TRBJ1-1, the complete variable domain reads EAEVAQSPRYKITEKSQAVAFWCDPISGHATLYWYRQILGQGPELLVQFQDESVVDDSQLPKDRFSAERLKGVDSTLKIQPAELGDSAMYLCASSLGSVMNTEAFFGQGTRLTVV.

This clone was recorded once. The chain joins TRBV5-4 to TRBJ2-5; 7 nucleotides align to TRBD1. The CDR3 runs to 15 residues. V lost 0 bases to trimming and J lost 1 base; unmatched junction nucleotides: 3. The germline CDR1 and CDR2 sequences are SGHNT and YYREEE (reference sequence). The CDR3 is CASSLDRGVQETQYF. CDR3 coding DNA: TGTGCCAGCAGCTTGGACAGGGGCGTCCAAGAGACCCAGTACTTC.

CDR3 sequence reads: CASSYSGAVNTEAFF. CDR3 in DNA: TGTGCCAGCAGTTACTCGGGGGCGGTGAACACTGAAGCTTTCTTT. The chain recombines TRBV6-5 with TRBJ1-1; D possibly corresponds to TRBD1 (6 bases). CDR1 MNHEY and CDR2 SVGAGI come from the germline V gene. The CDR3 covers 15 residues. The V end lost 0 bases, the J end lost 0 bases, and 8 bases lay between the germline ends.

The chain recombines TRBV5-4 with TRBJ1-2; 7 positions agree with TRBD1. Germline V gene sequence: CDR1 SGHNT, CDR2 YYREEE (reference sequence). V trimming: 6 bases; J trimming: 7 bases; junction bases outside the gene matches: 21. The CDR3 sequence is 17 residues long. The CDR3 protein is CASTRATGRPYPSGYTF. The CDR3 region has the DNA TGTGCCAGCACCAGGGCGACAGGGAGACCCTATCCTAGTGGCTACACCTTC.

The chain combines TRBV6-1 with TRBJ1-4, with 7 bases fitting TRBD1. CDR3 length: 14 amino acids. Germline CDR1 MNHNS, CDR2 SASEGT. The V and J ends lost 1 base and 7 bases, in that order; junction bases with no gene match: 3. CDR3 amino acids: CASSEGQGPEKLFF. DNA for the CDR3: TGTGCCAGCAGTGAAGGACAGGGACCTGAAAAACTGTTTTTT.

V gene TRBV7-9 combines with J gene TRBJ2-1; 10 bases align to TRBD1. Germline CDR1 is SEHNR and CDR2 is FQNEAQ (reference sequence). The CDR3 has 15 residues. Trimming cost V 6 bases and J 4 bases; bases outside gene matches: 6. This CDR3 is CASRPGQGVYNEQFF. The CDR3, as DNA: TGTGCCAGCAGGCCAGGACAGGGGGTTTACAATGAGCAGTTCTTC.

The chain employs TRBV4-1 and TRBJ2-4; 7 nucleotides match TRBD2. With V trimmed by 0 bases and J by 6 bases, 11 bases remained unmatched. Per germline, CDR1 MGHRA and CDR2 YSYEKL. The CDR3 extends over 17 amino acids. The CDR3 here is CASSQDVGGYPRNIQYF. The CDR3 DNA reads TGCGCCAGCAGCCAAGATGTGGGGGGGTACCCAAGAAACATTCAGTACTTC.

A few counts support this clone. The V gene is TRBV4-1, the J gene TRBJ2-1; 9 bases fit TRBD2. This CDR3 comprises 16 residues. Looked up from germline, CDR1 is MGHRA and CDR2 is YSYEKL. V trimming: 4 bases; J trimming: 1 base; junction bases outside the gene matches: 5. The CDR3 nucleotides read TGCGCCAGCAGCCCTGCCCTAGCGGGGTCCTACAATGAGCAGTTCTTC. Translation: CASSPALAGSYNEQFF.

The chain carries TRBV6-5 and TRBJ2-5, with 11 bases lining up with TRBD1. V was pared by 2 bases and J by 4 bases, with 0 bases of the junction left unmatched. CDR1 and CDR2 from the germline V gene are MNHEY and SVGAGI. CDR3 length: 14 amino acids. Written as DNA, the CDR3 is TGTGCCAGCAGTTACGGGACAGGGGGAGAGACCCAGTACTTC. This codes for CASSYGTGGETQYF.

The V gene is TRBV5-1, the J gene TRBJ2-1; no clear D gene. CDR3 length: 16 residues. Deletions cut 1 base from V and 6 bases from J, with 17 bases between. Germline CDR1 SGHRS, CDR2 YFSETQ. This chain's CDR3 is CASSLNPASRVNEQFF. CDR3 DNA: TGCGCCAGCAGCTTGAACCCAGCGAGTAGAGTCAATGAGCAGTTCTTC. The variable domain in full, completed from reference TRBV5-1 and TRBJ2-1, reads KAGVTQTPRYLIKTRGQQVTLSCSPISGHRSVSWYQQTPGQGLQFLFEYFSETQRNKGNFPGRFSGRQFSNSRSEMNVSTLELGDSALYLCASSLNPASRVNEQFFGPGTRLTVL.

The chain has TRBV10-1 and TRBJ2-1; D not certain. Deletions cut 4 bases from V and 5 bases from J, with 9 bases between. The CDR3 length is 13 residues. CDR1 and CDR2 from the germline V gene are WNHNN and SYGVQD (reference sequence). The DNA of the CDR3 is TGCGCCAGCAGTGCTCTCACGGACAATGAGCAGTTCTTC. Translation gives CASSALTDNEQFF.